These 24 T cell receptor beta chains originate from one sample sequenced in a study of control samples from healthy donors and cancer patients. The assay was immunoSEQ multiplex PCR, and TCRdb's table has in-frame clones only and misses some. The sample contains 150,000 to 200,000 clones, roughly 91% of which appear only once. The sample comprised blood. The receptor set was obtained from a woman aged 30 to 39 in good health.

The rearrangement links TRBV7-9 to TRBJ1-3; 7 bases line up with TRBD1. Losses at the gene ends were 1 base for V and 4 bases for J; bases not matched to a gene: 7. CDR1 is SEHNR, CDR2 FQNEAQ, per germline (reference sequence). The CDR3 extends over 16 amino acids. The CDR3 nucleotides are TGTGCCAGCAGCTTAGGGCCGACAGGGAGAGGAAACACCATATATTTT. Amino acid sequence: CASSLGPTGRGNTIYF.

The V call is TRBV30, the J call TRBJ1-1, with D hard to call. Trimming removed 3 bases at V and 1 base at J, with 9 bases between. The germline V gene has CDR1 GTSNPN and CDR2 SVGIG (reference sequence). The CDR3 spans 13 residues. The CDR3 protein is CAWSGDRNTEAFF. The CDR3 DNA sequence: TGTGCCTGGAGCGGTGACCGGAACACTGAAGCTTTCTTT.

This chain links TRBV20-1 with TRBJ1-1; TRBD1 is a possible D gene (5 bases). V lost 0 bases and J lost 11, with 10 bases in between. The CDR3 has 11 amino acids. Germline CDR1 reads DFQATT; CDR2 reads SNEGSKA (reference sequence). The CDR3 loop is CSARDTRVAFF. CDR3 DNA: TGCAGTGCTAGAGATACCAGGGTGGCTTTCTTT.

This clone was seen a handful of times. V usage is TRBV2 and J usage is TRBJ2-2, with 12 bases identical to TRBD2. After removal of 7 bases from V and 4 bases from J, the junction contained 7 bases not matched to a gene. The CDR3 runs to 16 residues. Germline V gene sequence: CDR1 SNHLY, CDR2 FYNNEI. CDR3 loop: CASKELAGGPTGELFF. CDR3 nucleotide sequence: TGTGCCAGCAAGGAACTAGCGGGGGGACCCACCGGGGAGCTGTTTTTT. Using reference TRBV2 and TRBJ2-2 for the parts outside the CDR3, the full variable domain is EPEVTQTPSHQVTQMGQEVILRCVPISNHLYFYWYRQILGQKVEFLVSFYNNEISEKSEIFDDQFSVERPDGSNFTLKIRSTKLEDSAMYFCASKELAGGPTGELFFGEGSRLTVL.

This clone appeared a single time. V usage is TRBV6-6 and J usage is TRBJ1-6, with D maybe TRBD1 (5 bases). CDR3 length: 14 residues. Germline V gives CDR1 MNHNY, CDR2 SVGAGI (reference sequence). Between the trimmed V and J ends, which lost 6 bases and 6 bases, there was a span of 12 bases. The CDR3 loop reads CASSPGTVNSPLHF. The CDR3 DNA follows: TGTGCCAGCAGCCCCGGGACGGTTAATTCACCCCTCCACTTT.

The rearrangement uses TRBV6-2 or TRBV6-3 and TRBJ2-3, with D tentatively TRBD1 (5 bases). This CDR3 comprises 12 residues. V lost 5 bases to trimming and J lost 4 bases, with 7 bases between them. Per the germline V gene, CDR1 is MNHEY and CDR2 is SVGEGT. The CDR3 here is CASSPTADTQYF. CDR3 in DNA: TGTGCCAGCAGTCCGACAGCAGATACGCAGTATTTT.

This clone was counted once. The chain has TRBV27 and TRBJ2-2; no clear D. Trimming took off 5 bases at V and 7 bases at J, with 14 bases between the two ends. Looked up from germline, CDR1 is MNHEY and CDR2 is SMNVEV (reference sequence). CDR3 length: 14 amino acids. In DNA form, the CDR3 reads TGTGCCAGCAGTCCCGCTAGGGTGCGCGGGGAGCTGTTTTTT. This sequence encodes CASSPARVRGELFF.

With regard to this clone: The same CDR3 can be traced to other DNA sequences in this sample. The chain uses TRBV18 and TRBJ1-1, with D possibly TRBD1 on 5 matching bases. The germline CDR1 and CDR2 sequences are KGHSH and LQKENI. Trimming removed 1 base from V and 0 bases from J, with 6 bases in between. This CDR3 has 14 amino acids. The CDR3 reads CASSPRGMNTEAFF. CDR3 bases: TGTGCCAGCTCACCACGGGGGATGAACACTGAAGCTTTCTTT. Looking up the rest from reference TRBV18 and TRBJ1-1 gives the full variable domain: NAGVMQNPRHLVRRRGQEARLRCSPMKGHSHVYWYRQLPEEGLKFMVYLQKENIIDESGMPKERFSAEFPKEGPSILRIQQVVRGDSAAYFCASSPRGMNTEAFFGQGTRLTVV.

The chain is built from TRBV27 and TRBJ2-2; weak D call: TRBD1 (6 bases). Between the trimmed V and J ends, which lost 5 bases and 4 bases, there was a span of 14 bases. The CDR3 runs to 15 residues. Germline CDR1 reads MNHEY; CDR2 reads SMNVEV (reference sequence). Here the CDR3 DNA reads TGTGCCAGCAGTCCCCCGACAGGACTCACCGGGGAGCTGTTTTTT. Encoded protein: CASSPPTGLTGELFF.

The V and J genes are TRBV7-9 and TRBJ2-7, with 10 bases lining up with TRBD1. Trimming took 5 bases from V and 4 from J; bases not matched to a gene: 2. This CDR3 is built from 13 residues. Germline V gene data show CDR1 as SEHNR and CDR2 as FQNEAQ (reference sequence). CDR3 residues: CASSGDRGYEQYF. CDR3 DNA: TGTGCCAGCAGCGGGGACAGGGGATACGAGCAGTACTTC.

The chain is built from TRBV6-4 and TRBJ1-4; 9 bases line up with TRBD1. This CDR3 has 16 residues. Germline V gene lookup returns CDR1 MRHNA and CDR2 SNTAGT. The ends lost 2 bases at V and 3 bases at J; junction bases unmatched: 4. The CDR3 reads CASSDTQGAANEKLFF. CDR3 coding DNA: TGTGCCAGCAGTGACACACAGGGGGCAGCTAATGAAAAACTGTTTTTT.

This rearrangement joins TRBV2 to TRBJ1-2, with TRBD1 as a possible D gene (5 bases). V was cut by 2 bases and J by 7 bases, with 8 bases left in between. Germline CDR1 reads SNHLY; CDR2 reads FYNNEI. The CDR3 covers 12 residues. The CDR3 coding sequence is TGTGCCAGCAGTGAACAAGGGGTTGGCTACACCTTC. Translation: CASSEQGVGYTF. The entire variable domain, with the rest obtained from reference TRBV2 and TRBJ1-2, is as follows: EPEVTQTPSHQVTQMGQEVILRCVPISNHLYFYWYRQILGQKVEFLVSFYNNEISEKSEIFDDQFSVERPDGSNFTLKIRSTKLEDSAMYFCASSEQGVGYTFGSGTRLTVV.

The chain couples TRBV27 to TRBJ1-1; D unresolved. Trimming took 1 base from V and 1 from J, leaving 4 bases between them. The CDR3 contains 13 residues. Germline loops: CDR1 MNHEY, CDR2 SMNVEV (reference sequence). The CDR3 coding sequence is TGTGCCAGCAGTTTATACAGGAACACTGAAGCTTTCTTT. As protein: CASSLYRNTEAFF.

The V and J genes are TRBV24-1 and TRBJ1-1; D possibly corresponds to TRBD1 (5 bases). The CDR3 is 13 amino acids. Germline V gene lookup returns CDR1 KGHDR and CDR2 SFDVKD. Trimming pared 3 bases from V and 1 base from J, leaving 5 bases between. The CDR3 DNA reads as TGTGCCACCAGTGATCAGGGGAACACTGAAGCTTTCTTT. It encodes CATSDQGNTEAFF.

Only a few counts were recorded for this clone. Written as DNA, the CDR3 is TGTGCCAGCAGACTAGCGGGAGGGCCGAAAGAGACCCAGTACTTC. Translated, it gives CASRLAGGPKETQYF. The chain carries TRBV14 and TRBJ2-5; the match to TRBD2 covers 13 bases. The CDR3 sequence is 15 residues long. V was pared by 6 bases and J by 3 bases, with 4 bases of the junction left unmatched. The V gene's germline CDR1 is SGHDN and CDR2 FVKESK.

On this clone: The same CDR3 also results from other DNA sequences found in this sample. V is TRBV2 and J is TRBJ1-3, with D possibly matching TRBD1 (5 bases). V dropped 9 bases and J dropped 4 bases, with 16 bases sitting between them. This CDR3 spans 14 amino acids. Germline V CDR1 and CDR2: SNHLY, FYNNEI. The CDR3 spells CASLAGTAGNTIYF. Written as DNA, the CDR3 is TGTGCCAGTCTAGCCGGGACTGCCGGAAACACCATATATTTT. Filled out from reference TRBV2 and TRBJ1-3, the complete variable domain reads EPEVTQTPSHQVTQMGQEVILRCVPISNHLYFYWYRQILGQKVEFLVSFYNNEISEKSEIFDDQFSVERPDGSNFTLKIRSTKLEDSAMYFCASLAGTAGNTIYFGEGSWLTVV.

The J gene is TRBJ1-1, the V gene TRBV11-2, with D tentatively TRBD1 (5 bases). Per the germline V gene, CDR1 is SGHAT and CDR2 is FQNNGV. Trimming left V 2 bases short and J 5 bases short, with 12 bases between. The CDR3 totals 14 residues. In nucleotides, the CDR3 is TGTGCCAGCAGCTTAAGCAGGGCGAGTACTGAAGCTTTCTTT. Its translation is CASSLSRASTEAFF. The whole variable domain, filled in from reference TRBV11-2 and TRBJ1-1, reads EAGVAQSPRYKIIEKRQSVAFWCNPISGHATLYWYQQILGQGPKLLIQFQNNGVVDDSQLPKDRFSAERLKGVDSTLKIQPAKLEDSAVYLCASSLSRASTEAFFGQGTRLTVV.

This chain uses TRBV7-9 with TRBJ1-4, with 7 bases matching TRBD1. V was pared by 5 bases and J by 2 bases, with 2 bases of the junction left unmatched. Per the germline V gene, CDR1 is SEHNR and CDR2 is FQNEAQ (reference sequence). CDR3 length: 14 residues. The CDR3 sequence: CASSRGQTNEKLFF. In DNA, the CDR3 is TGTGCCAGCAGCCGGGGACAGACTAATGAAAAACTGTTTTTT.

CDR3 DNA sequence: TGTGCCAGCATTCCCGGCAGGCCGTCCGGGGAGCTGTTTTTT. Encoded protein: CASIPGRPSGELFF. V usage is TRBV28 and J usage is TRBJ2-2; D call uncertain. With 7 bases removed from V and 6 bases from J, the gap between germline ends came to 15 bases. Per the germline V gene, CDR1 is MDHEN and CDR2 is SYDVKM. CDR3 length: 14 residues.

Comment on this clone: Different DNA sequences within this sample yield the same CDR3. In DNA, the CDR3 is TGTGCCAGCAGTTTAGGGACTAACACTGAAGCTTTCTTT. Residues: CASSLGTNTEAFF. This chain uses TRBV28 with TRBJ1-1; the D gene is possibly TRBD1 (5 bases). This CDR3 spans 13 amino acids. Between the trimmed V and J ends, which lost 2 bases and 2 bases, there was a span of 6 bases. CDR1 MDHEN and CDR2 SYDVKM come from the germline V gene.

Of note for this clone: The sample carries other DNA sequences with the same CDR3. The rearrangement joins TRBV10-2 to TRBJ1-2; TRBD1 aligns across 9 bases. The V and J ends lost 4 bases and 3 bases, in that order; junction bases with no gene match: 0. The germline V gene has CDR1 WSHSY and CDR2 SAAADI. This CDR3 has 13 residues. The CDR3 is CASSGTGDYGYTF. In nucleotides, the CDR3 is TGCGCCAGCAGTGGGACAGGGGACTATGGCTACACCTTC.

V and J are TRBV7-2 and TRBJ1-6; D gene uncertain. CDR3 length: 15 residues. CDR1 SGHTA and CDR2 FQGNSA come from the germline V gene. V lost 2 bases and J lost 6, with 11 bases in between. DNA of the CDR3: TGTGCCAGCAGCTTATCGGCCAGCGCTAATTCACCCCTCCACTTT. Protein: CASSLSASANSPLHF.

This rearrangement joins TRBV6-4 to TRBJ2-2; unclear D gene. The CDR3 runs 13 residues. Germline V gene lookup returns CDR1 MRHNA and CDR2 SNTAGT. V gave up 4 bases and J gave up 1 base, with 4 bases separating them. CDR3 loop: CASSVGNTGELFF. The DNA of the CDR3 is TGTGCCAGCAGTGTGGGGAACACCGGGGAGCTGTTTTTT.

The V and J genes are TRBV5-1 and TRBJ2-1; 16 bases align to TRBD2. V was clipped by 2 bases and J by 4 bases; unmatched bases: 6. This CDR3 is built from 18 residues. Looked up from germline, CDR1 is SGHRS and CDR2 is YFSETQ. This CDR3 reads CASSFLPGLAGGYNEQFF. CDR3 nucleotide sequence: TGCGCCAGCAGCTTTCTTCCGGGACTAGCGGGAGGGTACAATGAGCAGTTCTTC.